The rows below give T cell receptor beta chains drawn from one sample of a study of T cell responses to AZD1222 COVID-19 vaccine. Profiled with immunoSEQ multiplex PCR; TCRdb holds only in-frame clones, not every one. The repertoire holds around 120,000 clones, with 80% to 90% as singletons. Sample: peripheral blood, taken on day 0 of MenACWY control vaccination. The source is an adult in good health. Each CDR3 is given with its conserved first and last residue. A D gene is named only where the DNA matches it firmly. Some rows mark clone size as missing; the rest say once, few, many or name a class of expanded clone.

j_gene: TRBJ1-2; len: 15; abundance: few; d_gene: NA; v_gene: TRBV6-2/TRBV6-3; CDR3nt: TGTGCCAGCAGCAATCCACAGGGTCGCATCTATGGCTACACCTTC; CDR3aa: CASSNPQGRIYGYTF
j_gene: TRBJ2-3; len: 15; abundance: NA; d_gene: NA; v_gene: TRBV3-1/TRBV3-2; CDR3nt: TGTGCCAGCAGCCAATCGGACGGCTACACAGATACGCAGTATTTT; CDR3aa: CASSQSDGYTDTQYF
j_gene: TRBJ1-2; len: 14; abundance: NA; d_gene: TRBD1; v_gene: TRBV27; CDR3nt: TGTGCCAGCAGCCGACAGGGACCGAACTATGGCTACACCTTC; CDR3aa: CASSRQGPNYGYTF
j_gene: TRBJ1-5; len: 17; abundance: NA; d_gene: TRBD1; v_gene: TRBV7-2; CDR3nt: TGTGCCAGCAGCTTAGTGGGGGGGACAGGGCTGAATCAGCCCCAGCATTTT; CDR3aa: CASSLVGGTGLNQPQHF
j_gene: TRBJ2-7; len: 17; abundance: NA; d_gene: NA; v_gene: TRBV7-2; CDR3nt: TGTGCCAGCAGCTTAAGTTTTGGAGTAGGATCTGGCCACGAGCAGTACTTC; CDR3aa: CASSLSFGVGSGHEQYF
j_gene: TRBJ2-5; len: 13; abundance: NA; d_gene: NA; v_gene: TRBV7-2; CDR3nt: TGTGCCAGCAGCTTAGCCGGTTGGGAGACCCAGTACTTC; CDR3aa: CASSLAGWETQYF
j_gene: TRBJ1-2; len: 13; abundance: NA; d_gene: NA; v_gene: TRBV7-9; CDR3nt: TGTGCCAGCAGCTTGGGGGGCGACTATGGCTACACCTTC; CDR3aa: CASSLGGDYGYTF
j_gene: TRBJ2-3; len: 14; abundance: NA; d_gene: TRBD1; v_gene: TRBV7-2; CDR3nt: TGTGCCAGCAGCGACCGGGACAGGCCTGATACGCAGTATTTT; CDR3aa: CASSDRDRPDTQYF
j_gene: TRBJ2-3; len: 15; abundance: NA; d_gene: NA; v_gene: TRBV10-3; CDR3nt: TGTGCCATCAGTGACAGGGGCGTCGGCACAGATACGCAGTATTTT; CDR3aa: CAISDRGVGTDTQYF
j_gene: TRBJ1-2; len: 10; abundance: NA; d_gene: NA; v_gene: TRBV7-3; CDR3nt: TGTGCCAGCAGGTACCATGGCTACACCTTC; CDR3aa: CASRYHGYTF